This record covers a single TCR beta chain. It lacks a known antigen. There are no base qualities to consult, and no much larger clone falls within one base. The data were obtained in a study of shared clonotypes between healthy human individuals (TCRdb year 2020). Regarding the research as a whole: The cohort comprised a couple of women and a few men aged 18 to 49 years. For each donor, CD4 naive and CD4 memory were each given three plates, CD8 naive was given two plates, and CD8 memory was given one plate. To estimate repertoire size and how much clonotype sharing occurs between individuals, the study deeply sequenced the blood TCR repertoires of a handful of healthy adults. To increase sequencing depth and limit assay-specific biases, different laboratories used diverse techniques to prepare libraries and sequence TCR repertoires. Between about 0.85 and 9.5 billion PBMCs per donor were obtained by leukapheresis. The full study reports these points: Larger estimated clonotype richness was generally found for naive subsets than for memory subsets. Roughly 5.2% of naive CD4, 3.5% of naive CD8, approximately 2.2% of memory CD4, and 0.35% to 0.4% of memory CD8 clonotypes were shared across a few donors. Compared with non-shared clonotypes, the clonotypes found in all four sorted-subset donors had higher generation probabilities. Pairwise subsampling indicated that sequencing depth was expected to affect the degree of clonotype sharing among donors. Even with the large sequencing depth, rarefaction of the sorted-subset datasets indicated that sequencing was incomplete. The genetic and exposure-history diversity represented was limited by the small number of donors. Only blood was sampled, and tissue TCR repertoires likely differ from those in blood.

Using the deep immunoSEQ assay, TCR CDR3 regions were amplified from genomic DNA by multiplex PCR. For each cell subset, the extracted genomic DNA was distributed evenly across all wells of several immunoSEQ 96-well plates, and each plate served as one replicate. For sorted subsets, each replicate PCR was loaded with 200 ng genomic DNA, equivalent to 30,000 or so T cell genomes. Purified libraries were measured with a Qubit 3.0 fluorometer, size-checked on a Bioanalyzer 2100, and measured again with the KAPA Library Quantification kit. A separate single-read 150-cycle Illumina NextSeq 550 flow cell was used to sequence each immunoSEQ 96-well plate. Per the source publication's procedure: Because the immunoSEQ output included only junctional sequences and no quality scores, the filtering could not be the same as the filtering used for full-length reads. Sequences were annotated with PyIR, a Python wrapper for IgBLAST v1.9, using IMGT germline references to assign V/J genes and CDR3. Reads were filtered out if the reads had weak V/J assignments (E-value above 1e-6), no CDR3, stop codons, out-of-frame junctions, or ambiguous translated residues. V3J clonotypes were defined by identical inferred V gene, J gene, and CDR3 amino acid sequence. To compute the percentage overlap between repertoires, the number of shared unique clonotypes was divided by the size of the smaller repertoire. Three approaches were used to assess repertoire richness: RTK rarefaction, the Chao1 estimator, and Recon v2.1 estimates of unobserved clonotypes. Generation probabilities were computed with OLGA for all TCRbeta clonotypes obtained by the gDNA method from several donors. Sourced from immuneACCESS, this table was stored by TCRdb with only in-frame sequences that have V and J called. A share of the clones is absent; for the studies checked, an unresolved V gene accounts for under half, and the remainder has no known explanation. V and J calls and clone size are as listed in that table; D and trimming were resolved from the DNA. The sample table lists 180,000 or so clones, 90% to 95% of them with a count of one. The ten largest clonotypes hold more than 0.065% of the sample.

Donors were healthy HIV-negative adults with no recently reported acute infections or vaccinations. Every donor was a Caucasian adult living in Nashville, Tennessee, USA. CD4+ T cells were enriched through magnetic negative selection, after which naive cells were positively selected on CD45RA and the remaining negative fraction served as the memory subset. Blood was collected by leukapheresis, and PBMCs were isolated by Ficoll-Histopaque density gradient centrifugation and then cryopreserved in liquid nitrogen vapor phase. Purity and quantity of every magnetically sorted T cell population were checked by analytical flow cytometry. Each sorted fraction had its genomic DNA isolated and then quantified by UV absorbance on a Nanodrop 2000c. Source material: naive CD4+ T cells sorted from blood. The sample's cell subset or site label, decoded: CD45RA+ positively selected. The sequence derives from a young woman in good health.

The nucleotide sequence reads as follows: TGTGCCAGCAGCTCGAAAGGGGGCCCCTACGAGCAGTACTTC. This is translated as CASSSKGGPYEQYF. The chain is encoded by TRBV11-3 joined to TRBJ2-7; TRBD1 agrees with 7 junctional bases. CDR3 length: 14 amino acids, cysteine to phenylalanine. The kept DNA is CDR3 alone, 42 bases in frame from the first base. CDR1 and CDR2 (SGHNT, YENEEA) derive from the germline V gene. V has 4 bases trimmed and J has 2 bases trimmed; junction bases matching no gene number 5.